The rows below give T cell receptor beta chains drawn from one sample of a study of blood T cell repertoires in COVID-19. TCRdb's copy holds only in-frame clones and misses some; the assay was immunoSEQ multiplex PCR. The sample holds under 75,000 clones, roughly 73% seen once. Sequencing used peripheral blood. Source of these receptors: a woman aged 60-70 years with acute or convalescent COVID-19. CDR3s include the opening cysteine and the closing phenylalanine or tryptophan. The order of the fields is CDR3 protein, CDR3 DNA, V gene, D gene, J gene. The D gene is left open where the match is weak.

CDR3 protein: CASSIGSHGDNEQFF
CDR3 DNA: TGTGCCAGTAGTATAGGTAGCCACGGAGACAATGAGCAGTTCTTC
V gene: TRBV19
D gene: NA
J gene: TRBJ2-1

CDR3 protein: CASSLAPTGVYGYTF
CDR3 DNA: TGTGCCAGCAGCTTGGCCCCGACAGGAGTCTATGGCTACACCTTC
V gene: TRBV5-5
D gene: NA
J gene: TRBJ1-2

CDR3 protein: CASSQESAGNTEAFF
CDR3 DNA: TGTGCCAGCAGCCAAGAAAGTGCAGGGAACACTGAAGCTTTCTTT
V gene: TRBV4-2
D gene: NA
J gene: TRBJ1-1

CDR3 protein: CASSQKPGQGTAVYNSPLHF
CDR3 DNA: TGCGCCAGCAGCCAAAAACCGGGACAGGGAACCGCCGTCTATAATTCACCCCTCCACTTT
V gene: TRBV4-1
D gene: TRBD1
J gene: TRBJ1-6

CDR3 protein: CASSSQGSEAFF
CDR3 DNA: TGTGCCAGCAGTTCTCAGGGCTCTGAAGCTTTCTTT
V gene: TRBV27
D gene: NA
J gene: TRBJ1-1

CDR3 protein: CASTPGQGGFGTEAFF
CDR3 DNA: TGTGCCAGCACCCCGGGACAGGGGGGGTTCGGCACTGAAGCTTTCTTT
V gene: TRBV6-6
D gene: TRBD1
J gene: TRBJ1-1

CDR3 protein: CASSWERGEQYF
CDR3 DNA: TGCGCCAGCAGCTGGGAGAGGGGGGAGCAGTACTTC
V gene: TRBV5-1
D gene: NA
J gene: TRBJ2-7

CDR3 protein: CASSYGLADTQYF
CDR3 DNA: TGTGCCAGCAGTTACGGACTAGCAGATACGCAGTATTTT
V gene: TRBV6-5
D gene: TRBD2
J gene: TRBJ2-3

CDR3 protein: CASSDFGSSYNEQFF
CDR3 DNA: TGTGCCAGTAGCGATTTCGGGAGCTCCTACAATGAGCAGTTCTTC
V gene: TRBV19
D gene: NA
J gene: TRBJ2-1

CDR3 protein: CASSPAGNHPGEQYF
CDR3 DNA: TGTGCCAGTAGTCCAGCGGGGAACCACCCTGGGGAGCAGTACTTC
V gene: TRBV19
D gene: TRBD2
J gene: TRBJ2-7

CDR3 protein: CASSQDRLAGETQYF
CDR3 DNA: TGTGCCAGCAGCCAAGATCGTCTAGCAGGCGAGACCCAGTACTTC
V gene: TRBV3-1/TRBV3-2
D gene: NA
J gene: TRBJ2-5

CDR3 protein: CASSLGPANTGELFF
CDR3 DNA: TGTGCCAGCAGCTTAGGCCCGGCGAACACCGGGGAGCTGTTTTTT
V gene: TRBV7-2
D gene: NA
J gene: TRBJ2-2

CDR3 protein: CASSQERDRKRNEQFF
CDR3 DNA: TGTGCCAGCAGCCAAGAAAGGGACAGGAAGCGAAATGAGCAGTTCTTC
V gene: TRBV3-1/TRBV3-2
D gene: TRBD1
J gene: TRBJ2-1